The 3 T cell receptor beta chains listed next were all sequenced from one sample in a study of cytomegalovirus exposure and HLA in healthy donors. PCR primers comprised 60 Vbeta and 13 Jbeta primers. Profiling relied on immunoSEQ multiplex PCR, and the TCRdb table lists in-frame clones only, not all of them. Of more than 100,000 clones listed, over 60% are singletons. Sequenced sample: PBMCs. The source is a man in his late teens or twenties in good health and CMV-seronegative.

This sequence joins TRBV19 and TRBJ1-1; TRBD1 matches at 9 bases. Germline CDR1 LNHDA, CDR2 SQIVND (reference sequence). The V and J ends lost 7 bases and 3 bases, in that order; junction bases with no gene match: 9. This CDR3 is built from 15 residues. CDR3 protein: CASNTGGAGDTEAFF. The CDR3 region has the DNA TGTGCCAGTAATACAGGGGGCGCAGGAGACACTGAAGCTTTCTTT.

The gene calls are TRBV10-2 and TRBJ2-1, with 12 bases that match TRBD2. The V gene end was trimmed by 11 bases and the J gene end by 2 bases; junction bases not matched to a gene: 7. Germline-derived CDR1 and CDR2 are WSHSY and SAAADI. The CDR3 covers 15 residues. The CDR3 bases are TGCGCCTCCCAAAGGACTAGCGGGACCTACAATGAGCAGTTCTTC. Protein sequence: CASQRTSGTYNEQFF.

This clone appeared a few times. The V and J genes are TRBV20-1 and TRBJ2-1; D is unresolved. Trimming shortened V by 2 bases and J by 8 bases, and 7 bases separated the two germline ends. The CDR3 is made up of 11 amino acids. The germline V gene encodes CDR1 DFQATT and CDR2 SNEGSKA (reference sequence). The CDR3, as DNA: TGCAGTGCTAGACTGGCTGATGAGCAGTTCTTC. Its protein is CSARLADEQFF.